This passage covers 32 T cell receptor beta chains from one sample sequenced in a study of T-cell reconstitution after alpha-beta-depleted transplantation in children (dated by TCRdb to 2015 to 2016). In the paper's terms, the treatment or condition label means: allogeneic hematopoietic cell transplantation with graft depleted of TCRalphabeta T cells and CD19 B cells. To prepare the library, PCR was applied. TCRdb names Illumina HiSeq 2500 as the instrument used. TCR libraries were prepared with molecular barcoding, using unique molecular identifiers to normalize TCRbeta repertoire quantification. TCRdb took the public reads, trimmed them with fastp at Q25, ran MiXCR for clone calling and kept in-frame beta chains. Under each unique CDR3 protein, matching rows form one entry showing the most common genes and DNA. The sample table holds hundreds of thousands of distinct CDR3 sequences, of which under 20% were seen once. Together, the top ten hold around two fifths of the sample.

The source material was PBMCs, mostly from graft donor cells, sampled 360 days after TCRalphabeta/CD19-depleted stem cell transplant. The receptors derive from a male patient between 2 and 15 years old who had a stem cell transplant for acute lymphoblastic leukemia, so the T cells may come from the graft donor.

The chain is built from TRBV11-3 and TRBJ2-1, with D tentatively TRBD1 (5 bases). From germline, CDR1 is SGHNT and CDR2 YENEEA. This CDR3 is 14 amino acids long. V was cut by 3 bases and J by 10 bases, with 16 bases left in between. The DNA of the CDR3 is TGTGCCAGCAGCTTGGGTTGGGGCGATCTCGAGCAGTTCTTC. Translating gives CASSLGWGDLEQFF.

The CDR3 coding sequence is TGTGCCATCAGGGGGGCTGGGAGCTACGAGCAGTACTTC. This encodes CAIRGAGSYEQYF. This chain connects TRBV10-3 to TRBJ2-7; possibly TRBD1 for D (6 bases). Germline CDR1 and CDR2: ENHRY and SYGVKD. CDR3 length: 13 residues. The ends were cut back, 6 bases at V and 3 bases at J, with 12 bases in the middle.

V is TRBV20-1 and J is TRBJ2-3, with D maybe TRBD2 (5 bases). Trimming left V 5 bases short and J 13 bases short, with 19 bases between. The CDR3 covers 12 residues. The germline CDR1 and CDR2 sequences are DFQATT and SNEGSKA (reference sequence). In nucleotides, the CDR3 is TGCAGTGCTGCCCCGCTAGCTCCGCTGGAGTATTTT. This gives the protein CSAAPLAPLEYF.

In this sample, this clonotype turned up a few times. V is TRBV15 and J is TRBJ2-2; perhaps TRBD1 as D (5 bases). V was cut by 6 bases and J by 6 bases, with 17 bases left in between. Germline CDR1 is LNHNV and CDR2 is YYDKDF (reference sequence). This CDR3 spans 15 amino acids. DNA of the CDR3: TGTGCCACCAGTGCCCAGGGTTGGGTCGCCGGGGAGCTGTTTTTT. Translation: CATSAQGWVAGELFF.

The rearrangement links TRBV20-1 to TRBJ1-5, with 9 nucleotides matching TRBD1. V trimming: 8 bases; J trimming: 3 bases; junction bases outside the gene matches: 17. This CDR3 has 17 amino acids. Germline CDR1 and CDR2: DFQATT and SNEGSKA (reference sequence). The CDR3 coding sequence is TGCAGTACCCACAACGGGACAGGGTACGGGAACAATCAGCCCCAGCATTTT. This codes for CSTHNGTGYGNNQPQHF.

This clonotype has just a few counts. This rearrangement joins TRBV6-5 to TRBJ2-1; D call uncertain. CDR3 size: 15 residues. Germline-derived CDR1 and CDR2 are MNHEY and SVGAGI. Trimming took off 4 bases at V and 3 bases at J, with 13 bases between the two ends. CDR3 amino acids: CASSWTAAHYNEQFF. Written as DNA, the CDR3 is TGTGCCAGCAGTTGGACCGCCGCCCACTACAATGAGCAGTTCTTC.

This clonotype showed up just a few times. The V gene is TRBV3-1, the J gene TRBJ2-7, with D perhaps TRBD2 (5 bases). V lost 3 bases to trimming and J lost 2 bases, with 11 bases between them. The CDR3 extends over 14 amino acids. Per germline, CDR1 LGHDT and CDR2 YNNKEL (reference sequence). The CDR3 region is CASSHVNGAYEQYF. As DNA, the CDR3 is TGTGCCAGCAGCCACGTCAACGGGGCCTACGAGCAGTACTTC.

This clonotype has ten or more counts. The gene calls are TRBV29-1 and TRBJ2-5; 14 nucleotides align to TRBD2. CDR3 length equals 14 residues. Germline CDR1 reads SQVTM; CDR2 reads ANQGSEA. V lost 6 bases and J lost 9; bases outside the gene matches: 9. DNA for the CDR3: TGCAGCGTCTTCGGACTAGCGGGGGGCGCGGCCCAGTACTTC. Its protein is CSVFGLAGGAAQYF.

The gene calls are TRBV14 and TRBJ2-2; 8 bases map to TRBD2. From germline, CDR1 is SGHDN and CDR2 FVKESK. This CDR3 contains 18 residues. V trimming: 4 bases; J trimming: 2 bases; junction bases outside the gene matches: 12. This chain's CDR3 is CASSLLGAGGHNTGELFF. CDR3 nucleotides: TGTGCCAGCAGCCTGCTTGGCGCGGGGGGCCATAACACCGGGGAGCTGTTTTTT.

This chain connects TRBV7-9 to TRBJ2-2; no definite D call. The CDR3 has 16 amino acids. The V gene lost 0 bases and the J gene lost 4 bases, with 12 bases spanning the gap. CDR1 is SEHNR and CDR2 is FQNEAQ in the germline V gene (reference sequence). The CDR3 coding sequence is TGTGCCAGCAGCTTAGCGCAGGATTCCTTCACCGGGGAGCTGTTTTTT. Protein sequence: CASSLAQDSFTGELFF.

A few counts support this clonotype. The CDR3 sequence: CATKTGGPTDTQYF. The DNA of the CDR3 is TGTGCCACTAAGACTGGCGGCCCCACAGATACGCAGTATTTT. V usage is TRBV12-3 or TRBV12-4 and J usage is TRBJ2-3; D ambiguous. This CDR3 is 14 amino acids long. V was shortened by 10 bases and J by 2 bases, with 16 bases between the two germline ends.

This chain links TRBV6-5 with TRBJ2-5; D ambiguous. CDR3 length equals 14 residues. The V end lost 2 bases, the J end lost 2 bases, and 9 bases lay between the germline ends. Looked up from germline, CDR1 is MNHEY and CDR2 is SVGAGI. The chain's CDR3 is CASSYGVRQETQYF. CDR3 bases: TGTGCCAGCAGTTACGGTGTCAGACAAGAGACCCAGTACTTC.

The chain joins TRBV7-9 to TRBJ1-1; D perhaps matches TRBD1 (5 bases). The CDR3 runs to 14 residues. V was shortened by 3 bases and J by 5 bases, with 13 bases between the two germline ends. Germline-derived CDR1 and CDR2 are SEHNR and FQNEAQ (reference sequence). CDR3 sequence: CASSLQVGATEAFF. In nucleotides, the CDR3 is TGTGCCAGCAGCTTGCAGGTCGGGGCGACTGAAGCTTTCTTT.

This clonotype has more than one count but fewer than ten. The V gene is TRBV12-3 or TRBV12-4, the J gene TRBJ2-3; 13 nucleotides align to TRBD2. V lost 5 bases and J lost 2; bases outside the gene matches: 7. CDR3 size: 17 residues. The CDR3 loop is CASSERGTSGDTDTQYF. The CDR3 DNA sequence: TGTGCCAGCAGTGAACGAGGGACTAGCGGGGACACAGATACGCAGTATTTT.

This clonotype was recorded at least ten times. The chain combines TRBV5-1 with TRBJ2-7; 14 bases map to TRBD2. CDR1 is SGHRS and CDR2 is YFSETQ in the germline V gene. This CDR3 region has 18 residues. V shed 4 bases, J shed 2 bases, and the junction held 11 bases outside the gene matches. CDR3 DNA: TGCGCCAGCAGCAGAGGGACTAGCGGGAGCGCGGTCGCCTACGAGCAGTACTTC. Its translation is CASSRGTSGSAVAYEQYF.

V and J are TRBV6-1 and TRBJ2-1; possibly TRBD1 for D (5 bases). The CDR3 is made up of 14 amino acids. V was cut by 5 bases and J by 4 bases, with 12 bases left in between. Germline loops: CDR1 MNHNS, CDR2 SASEGT. The DNA of the CDR3 is TGTGCCAGCAGTCTAGAGCAGGGATACAATGAGCAGTTCTTC. Encoded protein: CASSLEQGYNEQFF.

V and J are TRBV5-5 and TRBJ2-7; the D gene is possibly TRBD1 (6 bases). Between the trimmed V and J ends, which lost 2 bases and 4 bases, there was a span of 25 bases. Germline loops: CDR1 SGHKS, CDR2 YYEKEE (reference sequence). The CDR3 consists of 18 residues. CDR3 sequence (DNA): TGTGCCAGCAGCTTCGGCCCAACTACAGGGAAAAGGGATTACGAGCAGTACTTC. Translated: CASSFGPTTGKRDYEQYF.

Regarding this clonotype: The junction does not match germline at one end; this may be a read error. This chain uses TRBV7-2 with TRBJ2-3, with TRBD2 matching 12 bases. The CDR3 extends over 16 amino acids. CDR1 and CDR2 from the germline V gene are SGHTA and FQGNSA. The CDR3 loop reads CASSFLLAGGTDTQSF. In nucleotides, the CDR3 is TGTGCCAGCAGCTTCCTACTAGCGGGGGGCACAGATACGCAGTCTTTT.

As to this clonotype: One end of the junction fails to match germline, which may point to a read error. This chain joins TRBV12-3 or TRBV12-4 and TRBJ2-1, with no clear D. This CDR3 has 13 amino acids. CDR3 nucleotides: TGTGCCAGCAGCTCGTCCCCCTACGATGAGCAGTTCTTC. Protein: CASSSSPYDEQFF.

The chain uses TRBV12-3 or TRBV12-4 and TRBJ2-1, with 14 bases identical to TRBD2. This CDR3 comprises 17 residues. V was pared by 3 bases and J by 7 bases, with 8 bases of the junction left unmatched. CDR3 region: CASSFGTSGGWGNEQFF. The DNA of the CDR3 is TGTGCCAGCAGTTTTGGGACTAGCGGGGGCTGGGGGAATGAGCAGTTCTTC.

The chain combines TRBV12-3 or TRBV12-4 with TRBJ2-5; 10 positions agree with TRBD2. The CDR3 consists of 14 residues. J gave up 4 bases and V 8 bases, and 7 bases lay outside the gene matches. In DNA form, the CDR3 reads TGTGCCAGCGAAGCGGGGGGGTATGGAGAGACCCAGTACTTC. Its protein is CASEAGGYGETQYF.

This clonotype has a count of ten or more. This chain connects TRBV4-3 to TRBJ2-1, with 7 bases that match TRBD2. The germline CDR1 and CDR2 sequences are LGHNA and YSLEER. Losses at the gene ends were 4 bases for V and 0 bases for J; bases not matched to a gene: 3. The CDR3 length is 15 residues. The CDR3: CASSLRTSSYNEQFF. DNA for the CDR3: TGCGCCAGCAGCCTTCGGACTAGCTCCTACAATGAGCAGTTCTTC.

The J gene is TRBJ2-3, the V gene TRBV15; D is undetermined. The germline V and J ends were trimmed by 1 base and 2 bases, with 10 bases remaining between them. Germline V gene data show CDR1 as LNHNV and CDR2 as YYDKDF (reference sequence). This CDR3 has 15 amino acids. The CDR3 nucleotides are TGTGCCACCAGCAGAGGCAGCTACCACACAGATACGCAGTATTTT. Its protein product is CATSRGSYHTDTQYF.

V usage is TRBV3-1 and J usage is TRBJ1-3; possibly TRBD1 for D (5 bases). V shed 3 bases and J shed 0 bases, with 15 bases lying between them. This CDR3 spans 17 amino acids. The germline CDR1 and CDR2 sequences are LGHDT and YNNKEL (reference sequence). The CDR3 sequence is CASSQGSTDFSGNTIYF. CDR3 coding DNA: TGTGCCAGCAGCCAGGGATCGACAGATTTCTCTGGAAACACCATATATTTT.

V and J are TRBV19 and TRBJ2-4, with D possibly TRBD1 on 5 matching bases. The germline gives CDR1 LNHDA, CDR2 SQIVND (reference sequence). The CDR3 has 14 residues. V shed 3 bases and J shed 4 bases, with 10 bases lying between them. As DNA, the CDR3 is TGTGCCAGTAGTATCCGACAGAAAAAAAACATTCAGTACTTC. Its protein is CASSIRQKKNIQYF. Full variable domain (outside the CDR3, taken from reference TRBV19 and TRBJ2-4): DGGITQSPKYLFRKEGQNVTLSCEQNLNHDAMYWYRQDPGQGLRLIYYSQIVNDFQKGDIAEGYSVSREKKESFPLTVTSAQKNPTAFYLCASSIRQKKNIQYFGAGTRLSVL.

The CDR3 protein is CAWSDLVNTEAFF. The CDR3 bases are TGTGCCTGGAGCGATTTGGTGAACACTGAAGCTTTCTTT. The rearrangement links TRBV30 to TRBJ1-1; D is undetermined. Deletions cut 3 bases from V and 0 bases from J, with 8 bases between. The CDR3 consists of 13 residues. Germline-derived CDR1 and CDR2 are GTSNPN and SVGIG (reference sequence).

The chain couples TRBV20-1 to TRBJ1-5; tentative D call: TRBD1 (5 bases). The V gene's germline CDR1 is DFQATT and CDR2 SNEGSKA (reference sequence). The CDR3 totals 16 residues. Trimming pared 4 bases from V and 1 base from J, leaving 17 bases between. The CDR3 DNA follows: TGCAGTGCTATTAGCCCCTTCGGGACGAGCAATCAGCCCCAGCATTTT. Amino acids: CSAISPFGTSNQPQHF.

This clonotype was seen a few times. The chain carries TRBV12-3 or TRBV12-4 and TRBJ1-6; D gene ambiguous. There are 15 residues in the CDR3. V lost 2 bases, J lost 0 bases, and 5 bases lay in between. The CDR3 nucleotides are TGTGCCAGCAGTTTACAGAGCTCCTATAATTCACCCCTCCACTTT. It yields the protein CASSLQSSYNSPLHF.

This clonotype was found a few times. V is TRBV12-3 or TRBV12-4 and J is TRBJ2-7; 9 nucleotides align to TRBD1. The CDR3 has 14 residues. J gave up 7 bases and V 4 bases, and 8 bases lay outside the gene matches. The CDR3 DNA sequence: TGTGCCAGCAGTTCCCGAGGACAGGGGAGGGAGCAGTACTTC. This sequence encodes CASSSRGQGREQYF.

The J gene is TRBJ2-1, the V gene TRBV15; 9 bases match TRBD1. Germline V lookup: CDR1 LNHNV, CDR2 YYDKDF (reference sequence). Trimming cost V 2 bases and J 7 bases; bases outside gene matches: 9. The CDR3 extends over 16 amino acids. The CDR3 nucleotides read TGTGCCACCAGCAGATGGACTCGTGGACAGGGGAATGAGCAGTTCTTC. It yields the protein CATSRWTRGQGNEQFF. The full variable domain, in which reference TRBV15 and TRBJ2-1 provide the parts outside the CDR3, is DAMVIQNPRYQVTQFGKPVTLSCSQTLNHNVMYWYQQKSSQAPKLLFHYYDKDFNNEADTPDNFQSRRPNTSFCFLDIRSPGLGDTAMYLCATSRWTRGQGNEQFFGPGTRLTVL.

This clonotype appeared a few times. The rearrangement joins TRBV7-8 to TRBJ2-4, with D tentatively TRBD1 (7 bases). Looked up from germline, CDR1 is SGHVS and CDR2 is FQNEAQ. The length of the CDR3 is 14 residues. The germline V and J ends were trimmed by 3 bases and 8 bases, with 14 bases remaining between them. Here the CDR3 reads CASSFPGRGDIQYF. The CDR3 DNA follows: TGTGCCAGCAGCTTCCCCGGCAGGGGGGACATTCAGTACTTC.

This clonotype was observed a few times. This chain links TRBV20-1 with TRBJ1-1, with D maybe TRBD1 (6 bases). CDR1 is DFQATT and CDR2 is SNEGSKA in the germline V gene (reference sequence). V was clipped by 2 bases and J by 1 base, with 11 bases between them. The CDR3 sequence is 14 residues long. This chain's CDR3 is CSARPGHGNTEAFF. The CDR3 DNA reads as TGCAGTGCTAGACCGGGACACGGGAACACTGAAGCTTTCTTT.